The rows below give T cell receptor beta chains drawn from one sample of a study of blood T cells in healthy people across ages. TCRdb ran MiXCR on the 5' RACE reads and lists one entry per CDR3 protein. This table has 600,000 or so distinct CDR3 sequences, roughly 21% appearing once. The source material was blood. The receptors stem from a man in his 70s in good health. Both conserved end residues are part of each CDR3. The order of the fields is D gene, J gene, V gene, CDR3 protein. D genes are given only for firm matches.

>NA|TRBJ1-1|TRBV28
CASSLFNRAEAFF
>TRBD1|TRBJ2-1|TRBV27
CASSLDRFDEQFF
>TRBD2|TRBJ2-1|TRBV7-9
CASGLAGPRNEQFF
>NA|TRBJ1-2|TRBV5-1
CASSLDPDIANYGYTF
>NA|TRBJ2-2|TRBV2
CASNRQTSGELFF
>TRBD2|TRBJ2-7|TRBV2
CASSGTSGGTYEQYF
>TRBD2|TRBJ2-5|TRBV29-1
CSVDGLAGASWETQYF
>NA|TRBJ1-4|TRBV20-1
CSARDRFWGGREKLFF
>NA|TRBJ1-2|TRBV20-1
CRADLRFYGYTF
>TRBD1|TRBJ2-3|TRBV20-1
CSARQGASLSTDTQYF
>TRBD1|TRBJ2-4|TRBV11-2
CASSLGDRVGNIQYF
>TRBD2|TRBJ2-1|TRBV29-1
CSAASGHYNEQFF
>NA|TRBJ1-4|TRBV2
CASAGTRIGWEKLFF
>TRBD1|TRBJ1-2|TRBV6-5
CASSYADRGGYTF
>TRBD2|TRBJ2-7|TRBV7-9
CASSSTSGTSYEQYF
>NA|TRBJ2-1|TRBV27
CASSKGFLGYNEQFF
>NA|TRBJ1-4|TRBV6-6
CASQGSTANEKLFF
>TRBD1|TRBJ2-7|TRBV12-3/TRBV12-4
CASSPNTRTGAYEQYF
>TRBD1|NA|TRBV5-6
CASSKFWDRGLPNEQFF
>NA|TRBJ1-2|TRBV3-1
CASSFGLIYGYTF
>NA|TRBJ1-5|TRBV29-1
CSVGQGSGQPQHF
>TRBD1|TRBJ2-3|TRBV9
CASSVSQGVTDTQYF
>NA|TRBJ2-1|TRBV20-1
CSANRQGRQFF
>NA|TRBJ1-2|TRBV11-2
CASSLLQSYGYTF
>TRBD1|TRBJ2-3|TRBV7-2
CASSQGAPGTQYF
>NA|TRBJ1-4|TRBV12-3/TRBV12-4
CASSVADATNEKLFF
>NA|TRBJ2-1|TRBV7-3
CASSLTYPGNEQFF
>NA|TRBJ2-1|TRBV7-2
CASSLGGAYSYNEQFF
>NA|TRBJ1-3|TRBV18
CAGSPQRESGNTIYF
>NA|TRBJ2-7|TRBV18
CASSEGGVQYF
>NA|TRBJ1-1|TRBV9
CASSGGHTTEAFF
>TRBD2|TRBJ2-5|TRBV5-6
CASSRGLAGGPWLETQYF
>NA|TRBJ2-2|TRBV5-1
CASSPRTSTGELFF
>NA|NA|TRBV9
CASSVASGGSEQFF
>TRBD1|TRBJ2-5|TRBV20-1
CSASPTGRETQYF
>TRBD2|TRBJ2-3|TRBV7-2
CASSLATGLGNTQYF
>TRBD2|TRBJ2-7|TRBV20-1
CSPRVGELAIGYEQYF
>NA|TRBJ2-7|TRBV21-1
CASSKGRRSYEQYF
>TRBD2|TRBJ2-7|TRBV12-3/TRBV12-4
CASSPSSGSVNEQYF
>NA|TRBJ2-3|TRBV4-1
CASSQSNTQYF
>NA|TRBJ1-2|TRBV5-1
CASSFTPKGANYGYTF
>TRBD1|TRBJ2-1|TRBV7-9
CASSSTGGFYNEQFF